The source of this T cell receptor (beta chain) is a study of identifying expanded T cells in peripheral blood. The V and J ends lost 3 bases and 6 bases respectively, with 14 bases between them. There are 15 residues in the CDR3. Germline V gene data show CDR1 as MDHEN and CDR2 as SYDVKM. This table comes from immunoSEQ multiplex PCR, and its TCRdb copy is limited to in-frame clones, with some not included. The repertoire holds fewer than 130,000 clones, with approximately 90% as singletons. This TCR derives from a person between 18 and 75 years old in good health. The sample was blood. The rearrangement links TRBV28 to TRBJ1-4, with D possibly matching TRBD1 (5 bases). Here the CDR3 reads CASSFGRGRDEKLFF. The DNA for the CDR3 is TGTGCCAGCAGTTTCGGAAGGGGTAGGGATGAAAAACTGTTTTTT.